Shown below are 22 T cell receptor beta chains from a single sample sequenced in a study of graft-versus-host responses after intestinal transplantation. Data came from immunoSEQ multiplex PCR; TCRdb stores just in-frame clones and leaves some out. The table lists approximately 32,000 clones, just under 95% of them singletons. Sequenced here: PBMCs, sampled 16 days after intestinal transplant. The receptors originated from a human patient who received an intestinal transplant, so some T cells may come from the graft donor.

This clone was detected only once. V gene TRBV28 combines with J gene TRBJ2-1; 7 nucleotides agree with TRBD1. J gave up 5 bases and V 2 bases, and 3 bases lay outside the gene matches. CDR1 and CDR2 (germline): MDHEN, SYDVKM. The CDR3 totals 14 residues. In nucleotides, the CDR3 is TGTGCCAGCAGTTTAGACAGGGCCAACAATGAGCAGTTCTTC. Its translation is CASSLDRANNEQFF.

The rearrangement links TRBV19 to TRBJ2-1, with a tentative D call TRBD2 (6 bases). The V gene's germline CDR1 is LNHDA and CDR2 SQIVND (reference sequence). Trimming took 5 bases from V and 4 from J, leaving 12 bases between them. CDR3 size: 14 residues. CDR3 DNA sequence: TGTGCCAGTAGTCTGGACGGGGGTTACAATGAGCAGTTCTTC. Translation gives CASSLDGGYNEQFF.

This clone was seen more than once but under ten times. The chain links TRBV6-5 to TRBJ2-1; D is uncertain. The V end lost 0 bases, the J end lost 4 bases, and 13 bases lay between the germline ends. The length of the CDR3 is 16 residues. Germline V gives CDR1 MNHEY, CDR2 SVGAGI. CDR3 sequence reads: CASSYSVSTSYNEQFF. CDR3 DNA sequence: TGTGCCAGCAGTTACTCGGTCTCCACCTCTTACAATGAGCAGTTCTTC.

V gene TRBV9 combines with J gene TRBJ2-1; 9 bases match TRBD2. Germline V lookup: CDR1 SGDLS, CDR2 YYNGEE. The ends lost 4 bases at V and 9 bases at J; junction bases unmatched: 17. This CDR3 region has 17 residues. CDR3 sequence: CASSLAGREGQVGEQFF. The CDR3 DNA reads as TGTGCCAGCAGCCTGGCTGGGCGGGAGGGCCAAGTAGGTGAGCAGTTCTTC.

The chain combines TRBV9 with TRBJ2-7; D possibly matches TRBD1 or TRBD2 (5 bases each). Trimming cost V 1 base and J 2 bases, with 13 bases left between them. Looked up from germline, CDR1 is SGDLS and CDR2 is YYNGEE. This CDR3 has 15 residues. CDR3 sequence reads: CASSVSGGSPYEQYF. DNA for the CDR3: TGTGCCAGCAGCGTATCTGGGGGTAGCCCCTACGAGCAGTACTTC.

Written as DNA, the CDR3 is TGTGCCAGCAGTGTGGTGGGACTAGCGCGCACCGGGGAGCTGTTTTTT. The encoded protein is CASSVVGLARTGELFF. This rearrangement joins TRBV11-2 to TRBJ2-2, with TRBD2 identical over 10 bases. V gave up 6 bases and J gave up 4 bases; unmatched junction bases: 8. This CDR3 is 16 amino acids long. From germline, CDR1 is SGHAT and CDR2 FQNNGV.

This clone came up a few times. The chain links TRBV10-3 to TRBJ1-1; D is undetermined. This CDR3 region has 13 residues. The germline CDR1 and CDR2 sequences are ENHRY and SYGVKD. Trimming removed 4 bases at V and 0 bases at J, with 6 bases between. The chain's CDR3 is CAISGVLNTEAFF. CDR3 DNA: TGTGCCATCAGTGGCGTCCTGAACACTGAAGCTTTCTTT.

The rearrangement joins TRBV7-8 to TRBJ2-1, with 7 bases aligning to TRBD2. V shed 1 base and J 5 bases; nucleotides not matched to a gene: 8. CDR3 size: 16 residues. Germline-derived CDR1 and CDR2 are SGHVS and FQNEAQ. The CDR3 DNA is TGTGCCAGCAGCTTAGGTGGGCGGGAGCCCCACAATGAGCAGTTCTTC. Residues: CASSLGGREPHNEQFF. Complete variable domain (other parts from reference TRBV7-8 and TRBJ2-1): GAGVSQSPRYKVAKRGQDVALRCDPISGHVSLFWYQQALGQGPEFLTYFQNEAQLDKSGLPSDRFFAERPEGSVSTLKIQRTQQEDSAVYLCASSLGGREPHNEQFFGPGTRLTVL.

CDR3 DNA: TGTGCCAGCAGCTTAGCGGGAGAGGGTAATGAGCAGTTCTTC. This gives the protein CASSLAGEGNEQFF. V is TRBV7-9 and J is TRBJ2-1, with a possible D match to TRBD2 (5 bases). The CDR3 is made up of 14 amino acids. The germline V gene has CDR1 SEHNR and CDR2 FQNEAQ (reference sequence). The germline V and J ends were trimmed by 0 bases and 7 bases, with 10 bases remaining between them.

The CDR3: CASSTGTVQFF. The CDR3 bases are TGTGCCAGCAGCACCGGGACGGTTCAGTTCTTC. The V gene is TRBV27, the J gene TRBJ2-1, with D perhaps assigned TRBD1 or TRBD2 (5 bases each). Trimming shortened V by 6 bases and J by 13 bases, and 13 bases separated the two germline ends. The CDR3 is 11 amino acids. The germline V gene encodes CDR1 MNHEY and CDR2 SMNVEV (reference sequence).

This clone has only a few counts. This chain uses TRBV18 with TRBJ2-7; D perhaps matches TRBD2 (6 bases). This CDR3 is 15 amino acids long. Deletions cut 0 bases from V and 5 bases from J, with 14 bases between. Germline loops: CDR1 KGHSH, CDR2 LQKENI. In DNA, the CDR3 is TGTGCCAGCTCACCACCGGGTCAGGGAGGCGACGAGCAGTACTTC. Its protein is CASSPPGQGGDEQYF.

The chain combines TRBV9 with TRBJ2-5; 7 nucleotides align to TRBD2. Trimming cost V 0 bases and J 5 bases; bases outside gene matches: 10. CDR1 is SGDLS, CDR2 YYNGEE, per germline. The CDR3 has 16 residues. Written as DNA, the CDR3 is TGTGCCAGCAGCGTAGAGGCCCTAGCGGTCGGGGAGACCCAGTACTTC. It specifies CASSVEALAVGETQYF.

The CDR3 nucleotides read TGTGCCCCCGAGGGGGGGACCTATGGCTACACCTTC. Protein product: CAPEGGTYGYTF. The chain is built from TRBV30 and TRBJ1-2; TRBD1 is a possible D gene (6 bases). This CDR3 has 12 amino acids. Germline CDR1 and CDR2: GTSNPN and SVGIG (reference sequence). Trimming removed 8 bases from V and 4 bases from J, with 14 bases in between.

The J gene is TRBJ1-1, the V gene TRBV30; D gene unclear. The CDR3 runs to 11 residues. The ends were cut back, 5 bases at V and 4 bases at J, with 8 bases in the middle. Germline V CDR1 and CDR2: GTSNPN, SVGIG (reference sequence). The CDR3 reads CAWFQSTEAFF. The CDR3 coding sequence is TGTGCCTGGTTTCAGAGCACTGAAGCTTTCTTT.

The chain employs TRBV2 and TRBJ2-7, with 11 bases matching TRBD1. The V segment lost 3 bases and the J segment 2 bases; nucleotides outside the gene matches: 0. CDR3 size: 14 residues. Germline V gene data show CDR1 as SNHLY and CDR2 as FYNNEI. CDR3 protein: CASSEGQGAYEQYF. The CDR3 DNA follows: TGTGCCAGCAGTGAGGGACAGGGGGCCTACGAGCAGTACTTC.

The chain employs TRBV19 and TRBJ2-7; D is possibly TRBD1 or TRBD2 (5 bases each). With 5 bases removed from V and 2 bases from J, the gap between germline ends came to 7 bases. This CDR3 has 12 amino acids. From germline, CDR1 is LNHDA and CDR2 SQIVND (reference sequence). The CDR3 loop reads CASSQGPYEQYF. As DNA, the CDR3 is TGTGCCAGTAGTCAGGGACCCTACGAGCAGTACTTC.

This clone was picked up one time. The rearrangement uses TRBV6-5 and TRBJ2-7; 11 bases are shared with TRBD2. Trimming removed 6 bases from V and 0 bases from J; junction bases left unmatched: 4. Germline loops: CDR1 MNHEY, CDR2 SVGAGI. This CDR3 contains 15 residues. The CDR3 sequence: CASRKGLAASYEQYF. DNA for the CDR3: TGTGCCAGCAGGAAGGGACTAGCGGCCTCCTACGAGCAGTACTTC.

The chain couples TRBV28 to TRBJ2-7; 8 bases are shared with TRBD1. V was pared by 8 bases and J by 2 bases, with 2 bases of the junction left unmatched. Germline CDR1 MDHEN, CDR2 SYDVKM. This CDR3 has 12 residues. The DNA of the CDR3 is TGTGCCAGCCGGACAGGGACCTACGAGCAGTACTTC. Translating it yields CASRTGTYEQYF.

The chain carries TRBV18 and TRBJ2-1; unclear D gene. The germline V gene encodes CDR1 KGHSH and CDR2 LQKENI. CDR3 length equals 13 residues. Trimming shortened V by 0 bases and J by 8 bases, and 8 bases separated the two germline ends. The CDR3 DNA sequence: TGTGCCAGCTCACCACCGTCGGGCGATGAGCAGTTCTTC. Translation: CASSPPSGDEQFF.

The chain recombines TRBV7-3 with TRBJ2-3; D is possibly TRBD2 (5 bases). This CDR3 is built from 16 residues. V was pared by 1 base and J by 2 bases, with 13 bases between. Germline-derived CDR1 and CDR2 are SGHTA and FQGTGA. CDR3: CASSLIPAEVTDTQYF. The CDR3, as DNA: TGTGCCAGCAGCTTAATCCCAGCGGAGGTCACAGATACGCAGTATTTT. Complete variable domain (other parts from reference TRBV7-3 and TRBJ2-3): GAGVSQTPSNKVTEKGKYVELRCDPISGHTALYWYRQSLGQGPEFLIYFQGTGAADDSGLPNDRFFAVRPEGSVSTLKIQRTERGDSAVYLCASSLIPAEVTDTQYFGPGTRLTVL.

The V call is TRBV4-2, the J call TRBJ2-3; D possibly corresponds to TRBD2 (6 bases). This CDR3 is 18 amino acids long. Trimming stripped 1 base from V and 0 bases from J, with 17 bases between. Germline CDR1 LGHNA, CDR2 YNFKEQ. CDR3 nucleotides: TGTGCCAGCAGCCAAGCCCCTCTTCTCGGGACTAGCACAGATACGCAGTATTTT. Protein sequence: CASSQAPLLGTSTDTQYF.

The rearrangement uses TRBV5-6 and TRBJ2-1, with 8 nucleotides matching TRBD2. Germline trimming cut 3 bases from V and 4 bases from J; bases unmatched to any gene: 6. The CDR3 has 15 residues. The V gene's germline CDR1 is SGHDT and CDR2 YYEEEE. CDR3 loop: CASSSSSGLYNEQFF. The CDR3 nucleotides read TGTGCCAGCAGCTCTTCTAGCGGGTTGTACAATGAGCAGTTCTTC.